The present T cell receptor beta chain was sequenced within a study of T cells in Graves' hyperthyroidism and ophthalmopathy. Study in general: Peripheral blood was acquired at first diagnosis, ahead of any therapy whatsoever. Study-wide results and caveats: A median around 5.9 months before onset, the model predicted ophthalmopathy.

Researchers amplified the TCR beta CDR3 regions from RNA transcripts. During a first-round RT-PCR of the TCR CDR3, the HTBI primer set was used. TCRdb processed the multiplex PCR reads anew with MiXCR; each CDR3 protein has one entry. This table has about 400,000 distinct CDR3 sequences, approximately 13% appearing once. Hyperthyroidism of Graves' type that showed no ophthalmopathy progression within 18 months was stable. This clonotype has a count of ten or more. What it binds is not known. The CDR3 extends over 14 amino acids. V lost 5 bases and J lost 2, with 11 bases in between. In germline, CDR1 is MNHEY, CDR2 SMNVEV (reference sequence).

The sequence came from a woman aged 18-29 years with Graves' hyperthyroidism. Specimen: blood. The chain recombines TRBV27 with TRBJ2-3; tentative D call: TRBD2 (6 bases). The CDR3 DNA sequence: TGTGCCAGCAGTCTTAGCGGATACACAGATACGCAGTATTTT. Its translation: CASSLSGYTDTQYF.